This T cell receptor beta chain was profiled in a study of blood T cell repertoires in COVID-19. About the research overall: Some COVID-19 samples were acute and others convalescent; all came from the United States, Italy and Spain. T cells, B-cell-depleted T cells, or PBMCs provided the cDNA or gDNA that served as material.

The CDR3 length is 16 residues. The germline CDR1 and CDR2 sequences are LNHDA and SQIVND (reference sequence). Germline trimming cut 2 bases from V and 7 bases from J; bases unmatched to any gene: 11. In the original workflow: Scientists estimated how many nucleated cells there were by amplifying reference gene primers. Sequencing used immunoSEQ multiplex PCR; TCRdb keeps in-frame clones, though not all of them. V and J calls and clone size are those listed in that table; D and trimming were worked out from the DNA. The table has roughly 200,000 clones, 88% seen once. Sequencing input: peripheral blood. This TCR came from a man younger than 35 with active or convalescent COVID-19. This chain links TRBV19 with TRBJ1-5; 7 bases are a match to TRBD1. In DNA, the CDR3 is TGTGCCAGTAGTATAACTAACAGGGGTTTGAAGCAGCCCCAGCATTTT. It encodes CASSITNRGLKQPQHF.